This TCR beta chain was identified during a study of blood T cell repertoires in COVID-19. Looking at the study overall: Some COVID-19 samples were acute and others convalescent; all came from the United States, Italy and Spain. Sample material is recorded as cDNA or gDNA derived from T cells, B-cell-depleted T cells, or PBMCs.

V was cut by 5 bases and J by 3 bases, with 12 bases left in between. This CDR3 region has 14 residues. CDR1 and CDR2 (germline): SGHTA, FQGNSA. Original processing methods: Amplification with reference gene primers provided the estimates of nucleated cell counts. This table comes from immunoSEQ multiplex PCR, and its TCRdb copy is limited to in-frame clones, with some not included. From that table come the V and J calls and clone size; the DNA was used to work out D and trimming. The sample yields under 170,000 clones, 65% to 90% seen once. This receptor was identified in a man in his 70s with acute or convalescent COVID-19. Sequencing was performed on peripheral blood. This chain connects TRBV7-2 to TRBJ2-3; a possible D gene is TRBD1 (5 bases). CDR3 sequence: CASSPLSGTDTQYF. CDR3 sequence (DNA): TGTGCCAGCAGCCCACTCTCAGGGACAGATACGCAGTATTTT.